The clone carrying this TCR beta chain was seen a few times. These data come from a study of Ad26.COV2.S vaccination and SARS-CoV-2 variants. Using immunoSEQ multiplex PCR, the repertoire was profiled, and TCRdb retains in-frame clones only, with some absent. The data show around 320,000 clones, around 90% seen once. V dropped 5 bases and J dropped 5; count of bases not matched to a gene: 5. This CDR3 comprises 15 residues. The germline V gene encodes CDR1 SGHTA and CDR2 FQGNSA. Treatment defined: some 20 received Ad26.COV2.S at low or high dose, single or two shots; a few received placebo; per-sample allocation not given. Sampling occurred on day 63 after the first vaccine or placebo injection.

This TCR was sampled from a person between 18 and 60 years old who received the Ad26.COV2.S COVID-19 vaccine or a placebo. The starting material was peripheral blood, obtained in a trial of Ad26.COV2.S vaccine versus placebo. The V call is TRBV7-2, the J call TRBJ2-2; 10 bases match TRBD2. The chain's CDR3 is CASSQRGGRTGELFF. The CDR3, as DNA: TGTGCCAGCAGCCAGCGGGGGGGCCGGACCGGGGAGCTGTTTTTT.